Presented here are 15 T cell receptor beta chains from one specimen sequenced in a study of blood T cell repertoires in COVID-19. Produced via immunoSEQ multiplex PCR; TCRdb's table is partial and in-frame only. The sample yields around 25,000 clones, roughly nine tenths seen once. The sample taken for sequencing was peripheral blood. The receptors shown here come from a human donor with active COVID-19. The donor label of this sample is uncertain.

The rearrangement links TRBV4-3 to TRBJ1-4; D gene unclear. Germline V gene data show CDR1 as LGHNA and CDR2 as YSLEER. The CDR3 is 14 residues long. V lost 0 bases and J lost 4, with 6 bases in between. DNA for the CDR3: TGCGCCAGCAGCCAAGAAACGGGTAATGAAAAACTGTTTTTT. Its protein is CASSQETGNEKLFF.

The CDR3 here is CASSEQGAYGYTF. The CDR3 DNA sequence: TGCGCCAGCAGTGAGCAGGGGGCCTATGGCTACACCTTC. The V and J genes are TRBV10-1 and TRBJ1-2; 8 nucleotides agree with TRBD1. V lost 2 bases and J lost 4; bases outside the gene matches: 0. CDR3 size: 13 residues. Germline CDR1 WNHNN, CDR2 SYGVQD (reference sequence).

This clone was detected a few times. The CDR3 region has the DNA TGTGCCAGTACCGCCGGGGGGGCGACAGATACGCAGTATTTT. Its translation: CASTAGGATDTQYF. This chain links TRBV19 with TRBJ2-3; 8 bases fit TRBD2. Losses at the gene ends were 7 bases for V and 3 bases for J; bases not matched to a gene: 6. The CDR3 sequence is 14 residues long. Looked up from germline, CDR1 is LNHDA and CDR2 is SQIVND (reference sequence).

V and J are TRBV11-2 and TRBJ1-4; no clear D gene. CDR1 and CDR2 (germline): SGHAT, FQNNGV. Trimming removed 2 bases at V and 7 bases at J, with 14 bases between. There are 15 residues in the CDR3. For the CDR3, the DNA is TGTGCCAGCAGCTTACTGTGGGAGAATGGTGAAAAACTGTTTTTT. This encodes CASSLLWENGEKLFF.

The rearrangement uses TRBV7-2 and TRBJ2-5; tentative D call: TRBD1 (6 bases). Germline values: CDR1 SGHTA, CDR2 FQGNSA. V lost 1 base to trimming and J lost 2 bases, with 14 bases between them. The CDR3 covers 16 residues. This CDR3 reads CASSLGGGQRQETQYF. CDR3 bases: TGTGCCAGCAGCTTAGGTGGGGGCCAGAGGCAAGAGACCCAGTACTTC. Drawing the rest from reference TRBV7-2 and TRBJ2-5, the complete variable domain is GAGVSQSPSNKVTEKGKDVELRCDPISGHTALYWYRQSLGQGLEFLIYFQGNSAPDKSGLPSDRFSAERTGGSVSTLTIQRTQQEDSAVYLCASSLGGGQRQETQYFGPGTRLLVL.

This clone has only one observation. This rearrangement joins TRBV5-8 to TRBJ2-3; a weak D match, TRBD2 (6 bases). The CDR3 length is 16 residues. V gave up 2 bases and J gave up 1 base, with 14 bases separating them. CDR1 and CDR2 (germline): SGHTS, YDEGEE. CDR3 in amino acids: CASSFGGAIGTDTQYF. The CDR3 nucleotides read TGTGCCAGCAGCTTTGGAGGGGCTATTGGCACAGATACGCAGTATTTT.

V gene TRBV7-3 combines with J gene TRBJ2-1; D is uncertain. The CDR3 runs 13 residues. Trimming pared 2 bases from V and 10 bases from J, leaving 12 bases between. From germline, CDR1 is SGHTA and CDR2 FQGTGA. In DNA, the CDR3 is TGTGCCAGCAGCTTAGACCCCCTGGGCGAGCAGTTCTTC. This translates into CASSLDPLGEQFF.

V is TRBV5-6 and J is TRBJ2-7; 12 bases are shared with TRBD2. The CDR3 runs to 16 residues. V gave up 2 bases and J gave up 2 bases; unmatched junction bases: 5. Germline V CDR1 and CDR2: SGHDT, YYEEEE. This CDR3 reads CASSLQTSGRPYEQYF. The CDR3, as DNA: TGTGCCAGCAGCTTACAGACTAGCGGGAGACCCTACGAGCAGTACTTC.

V is TRBV7-2 and J is TRBJ1-5; D may be TRBD1 (5 bases). CDR3 length: 14 amino acids. The V and J ends lost 7 bases and 0 bases respectively, with 10 bases between them. In germline, CDR1 is SGHTA, CDR2 FQGNSA. The DNA of the CDR3 is TGTGCCAGCACCCCTGACAGTAGCAATCAGCCCCAGCATTTT. This codes for CASTPDSSNQPQHF.

CDR3 protein: CASSVGRLGYTF. CDR3 in DNA: TGTGCCAGCAGCGTAGGTAGACTCGGCTACACCTTC. This rearrangement joins TRBV9 to TRBJ1-2; no reliable D call. V lost 0 bases to trimming and J lost 8 bases, with 8 bases between them. Germline V gives CDR1 SGDLS, CDR2 YYNGEE. The CDR3 extends over 12 amino acids.

This clone was counted between two and nine times. This chain uses TRBV5-1 with TRBJ2-7; 7 bases are shared with TRBD1. The CDR3 contains 16 residues. In germline, CDR1 is SGHRS, CDR2 YFSETQ. Trimming cost V 0 bases and J 4 bases; bases outside gene matches: 10. The CDR3 loop is CASSLAPTGAGYEQYF. The CDR3 nucleotides are TGCGCCAGCAGCTTGGCCCCAACAGGGGCGGGTTACGAGCAGTACTTC.

The J gene is TRBJ2-7, the V gene TRBV28; 13 bases are shared with TRBD2. The CDR3 consists of 14 residues. The V gene end was trimmed by 5 bases and the J gene end by 9 bases; junction bases not matched to a gene: 7. The germline V gene encodes CDR1 MDHEN and CDR2 SYDVKM. The CDR3 DNA sequence: TGTGCCAGCAGTGAGGGGACTAGCGGGATAGGGCAGTACTTC. This codes for CASSEGTSGIGQYF. The full variable domain, with the rest looked up from reference TRBV28 and TRBJ2-7, is DVKVTQSSRYLVKRTGEKVFLECVQDMDHENMFWYRQDPGLGLRLIYFSYDVKMKEKGDIPEGYSVSREKKERFSLILESASTNQTSMYLCASSEGTSGIGQYFGPGTRLTVT.

The gene calls are TRBV7-3 and TRBJ2-5, with TRBD2 matching over 7 bases. In germline, CDR1 is SGHTA, CDR2 FQGTGA. V trimming: 2 bases; J trimming: 2 bases; junction bases outside the gene matches: 5. The CDR3 covers 15 residues. This chain's CDR3 is CASSLRRGLQETQYF. CDR3 DNA: TGTGCCAGCAGCTTACGCCGGGGACTACAAGAGACCCAGTACTTC.

The genes are TRBV4-1 and TRBJ2-3; 8 nucleotides line up with TRBD2. Germline CDR1 is MGHRA and CDR2 is YSYEKL. Trimming cost V 0 bases and J 4 bases; bases outside gene matches: 12. The CDR3 contains 18 residues. DNA of the CDR3: TGCGCCAGCAGCCAAGATGCCGTTGGAGCGGGAGTACCAGATACGCAGTATTTT. Translation gives CASSQDAVGAGVPDTQYF.

The J gene is TRBJ2-7, the V gene TRBV24-1; TRBD2 might be the D (6 bases). The CDR3 is 18 amino acids. Trimming removed 6 bases from V and 0 bases from J, with 23 bases in between. Germline V gives CDR1 KGHDR, CDR2 SFDVKD. The CDR3 is CATSHVEGKGLNSYEQYF. The CDR3 bases are TGTGCCACCAGTCACGTCGAAGGAAAGGGACTCAACTCCTACGAGCAGTACTTC.